The rows below give T cell receptor beta chains drawn from one sample of a study of graft-versus-host responses after intestinal transplantation. The table came from immunoSEQ multiplex PCR; TCRdb's copy has only in-frame clones and leaves some out. The table includes about 37,000 clones, about 85% detected once. The sequencing used ileum tissue, collected about 200 days after intestinal transplant. These receptors were obtained from a human patient who received an intestinal transplant, so some T cells may come from the graft donor. The CDR3 runs from the conserved cysteine through the conserved F or W. Each record gives: D gene, V gene, J gene, clone size, CDR3 DNA, CDR3 protein. A D gene is named only where the DNA matches it firmly. Size tells how often a clone was seen (once, few, many) or the class of an expanded clone, and some rows leave it out.

NA	TRBV27	TRBJ2-5	NA	TGTGCCAGCAGTCCCTACGCGCGGGAGACCCAGTACTTC	CASSPYARETQYF
NA	TRBV19	TRBJ2-1	NA	TGTGCCACTTCGGTTAGTCTGACATACAATGAGCAGTTCTTC	CATSVSLTYNEQFF
TRBD1	TRBV7-9	TRBJ2-5	NA	TGTGCCAGCAGCCACCCTACCGGGACAGGGCGAGAGACCCAGTACTTC	CASSHPTGTGRETQYF
NA	TRBV5-1	TRBJ1-1	once	TGCGCCAGCAGCTTACAGCCCGACCTTGGGAACACTGAAGCTTTCTTT	CASSLQPDLGNTEAFF
NA	TRBV19	TRBJ1-5	NA	TGTGCCGGGGGGCAGGGACCGGGGCCCCAGCATTTT	CAGGQGPGPQHF
TRBD1	TRBV7-9	TRBJ1-4	NA	TGTGCCAGCAGCCCTACAGGGGGCGCCTTGGAAAAACTGTTTTTT	CASSPTGGALEKLFF
NA	TRBV28	TRBJ1-5	NA	TGTGCCAGCAGGGGGCGGGACACCCTTTCTTATCAGCCCCAGCATTTT	CASRGRDTLSYQPQHF
TRBD1	TRBV6-5	TRBJ1-2	NA	TGTGCCAGCAGCGACAGGGTCGGCTATGGCTACACCTTC	CASSDRVGYGYTF
TRBD1	TRBV5-1	TRBJ1-2	NA	TGCGCCAGCAGCTTGGCCGCGACAGGGGAGGATGGCTACACCTTC	CASSLAATGEDGYTF
NA	TRBV19	TRBJ1-5	NA	TGTGCCAGTAGTGGGGGACTTTACCTCAATCAGCCCCAGCATTTT	CASSGGLYLNQPQHF
NA	TRBV2	TRBJ2-5	NA	TGTGCCAGCATCCGTTGGGGGACGTTTGGGACCCAGTACTTC	CASIRWGTFGTQYF
TRBD2	TRBV7-8	TRBJ2-1	few	TGTGCCAGCAGCTTAGGCCGCGGGGGAGCCTACAATGAGCAGTTCTTC	CASSLGRGGAYNEQFF
NA	TRBV6-6	TRBJ2-7	NA	TGTGCCAGCAGTTACGGGGGATTGACCTACGAGCAGTACTTC	CASSYGGLTYEQYF
NA	TRBV6-1	TRBJ1-3	once	TGTGCCAGCAGTGGGAGGTTTGCCTCTGGAAACACCATATATTTT	CASSGRFASGNTIYF
NA	TRBV28	TRBJ1-4	NA	TGTGCCAGCGCCCTCGGGGCGCGGGGAGAAAAACTGTTTTTT	CASALGARGEKLFF
TRBD2	TRBV6-1	TRBJ2-1	NA	TGTGCCAGCAGCGCCGGGACTACCTACCTCTCGAAGCAGTTCTTC	CASSAGTTYLSKQFF
TRBD1	TRBV6-1	TRBJ2-7	NA	TGTGCCAGCAGTGAGACAGGGGAAACGACCTACGAGCAGTACTTC	CASSETGETTYEQYF
NA	TRBV5-1	TRBJ1-6	NA	TGCGCCAGCAGCTTGGCCGTGAGGGGAGCTTGGAATTCACCCCTCCACTTT	CASSLAVRGAWNSPLHF
NA	TRBV19	TRBJ2-1	NA	TGTGCCAGTAGTATAGGGCCCGAGCAGTTCTTC	CASSIGPEQFF
TRBD2	TRBV5-4	TRBJ2-2	NA	TGTGCCAGCAGCTTGGGCGGACTAGCGGGGAACACCGGGGAGCTGTTTTTT	CASSLGGLAGNTGELFF
TRBD2	TRBV15	TRBJ2-7	once	TGTGCCACCAGCAGAGATTTCGCGGGAGGGGGGGCCTACGAGCAGTACTTC	CATSRDFAGGGAYEQYF
NA	TRBV28	TRBJ2-7	NA	TGTGCCAGCGGTTCAGATACCTACGAGCAGTACTTC	CASGSDTYEQYF
TRBD1	TRBV5-6	TRBJ2-7	NA	TGTGCCAGCACCGATACGACAGGGGGCGCTTACGAGCAGTACTTC	CASTDTTGGAYEQYF